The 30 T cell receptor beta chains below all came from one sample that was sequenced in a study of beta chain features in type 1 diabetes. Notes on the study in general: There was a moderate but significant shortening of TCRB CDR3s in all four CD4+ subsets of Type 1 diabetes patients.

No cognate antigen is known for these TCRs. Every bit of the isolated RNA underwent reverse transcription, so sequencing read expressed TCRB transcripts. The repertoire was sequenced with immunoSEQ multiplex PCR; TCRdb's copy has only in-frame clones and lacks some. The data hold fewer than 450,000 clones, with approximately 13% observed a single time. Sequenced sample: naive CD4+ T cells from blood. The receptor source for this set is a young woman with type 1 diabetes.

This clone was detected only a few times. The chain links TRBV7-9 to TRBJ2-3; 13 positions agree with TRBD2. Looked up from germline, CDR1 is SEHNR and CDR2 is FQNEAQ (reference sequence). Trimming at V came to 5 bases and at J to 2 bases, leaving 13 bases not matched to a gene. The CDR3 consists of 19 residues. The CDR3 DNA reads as TGTGCCAGCAGCCTGGGACTAGCGGGGCCCTTCGGGGCCACAGATACGCAGTATTTT. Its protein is CASSLGLAGPFGATDTQYF.

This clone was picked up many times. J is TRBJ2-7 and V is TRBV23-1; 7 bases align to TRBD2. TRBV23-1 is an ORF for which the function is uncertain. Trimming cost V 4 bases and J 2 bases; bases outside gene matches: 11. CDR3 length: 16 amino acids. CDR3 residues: CASSRTPGRGPYEQYV. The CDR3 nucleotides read TGCGCCAGCAGTCGCACCCCGGGGAGGGGTCCCTACGAGCAGTACGTC.

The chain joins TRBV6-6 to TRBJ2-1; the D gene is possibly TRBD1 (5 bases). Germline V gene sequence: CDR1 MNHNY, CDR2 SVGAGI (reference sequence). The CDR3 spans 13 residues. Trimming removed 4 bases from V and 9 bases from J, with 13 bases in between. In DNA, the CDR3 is TGTGCCAGCAGTTCACAGGCCGACGGTGAGCAGTTCTTC. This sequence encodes CASSSQADGEQFF.

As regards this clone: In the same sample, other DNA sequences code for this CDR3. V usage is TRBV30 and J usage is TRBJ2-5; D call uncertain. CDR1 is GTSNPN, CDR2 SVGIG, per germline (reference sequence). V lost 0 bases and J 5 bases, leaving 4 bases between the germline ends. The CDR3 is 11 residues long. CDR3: CAWSVRETQYF. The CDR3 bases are TGTGCCTGGAGTGTCAGGGAGACCCAGTACTTC.

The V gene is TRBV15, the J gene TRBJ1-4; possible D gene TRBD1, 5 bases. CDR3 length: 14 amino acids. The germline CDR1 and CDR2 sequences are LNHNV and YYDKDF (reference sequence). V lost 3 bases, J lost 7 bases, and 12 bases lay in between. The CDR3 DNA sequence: TGTGCCACCAGCAGGGACACCAAGCCTGAAAAACTGTTTTTT. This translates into CATSRDTKPEKLFF.

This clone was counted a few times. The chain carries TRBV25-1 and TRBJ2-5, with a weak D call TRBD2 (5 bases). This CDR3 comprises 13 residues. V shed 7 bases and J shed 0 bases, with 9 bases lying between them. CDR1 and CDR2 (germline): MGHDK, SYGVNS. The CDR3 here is CASMPDYQETQYF. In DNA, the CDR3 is TGTGCCAGCATGCCGGACTACCAAGAGACCCAGTACTTC. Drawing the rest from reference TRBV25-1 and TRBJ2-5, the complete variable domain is EADIYQTPRYLVIGTGKKITLECSQTMGHDKMYWYQQDPGMELHLIHYSYGVNSTEKGDLSSESTVSRIRTEHFPLTLESARPSHTSQYLCASMPDYQETQYFGPGTRLLVL.

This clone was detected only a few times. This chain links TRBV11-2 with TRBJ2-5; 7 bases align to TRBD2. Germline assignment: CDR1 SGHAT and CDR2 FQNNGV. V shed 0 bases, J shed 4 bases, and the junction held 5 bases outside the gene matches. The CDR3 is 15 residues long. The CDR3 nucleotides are TGTGCCAGCAGCTTAGATCGGGGGAGGGTAGAGACCCAGTACTTC. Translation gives CASSLDRGRVETQYF.

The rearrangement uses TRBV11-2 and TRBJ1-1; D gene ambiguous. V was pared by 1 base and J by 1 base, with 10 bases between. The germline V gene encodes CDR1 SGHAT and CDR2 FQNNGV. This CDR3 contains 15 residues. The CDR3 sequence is CASSLGYGGNTEAFF. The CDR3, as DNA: TGTGCCAGCAGCTTAGGGTACGGCGGGAACACTGAAGCTTTCTTT.

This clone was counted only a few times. The CDR3 coding sequence is TGTGCCAGCAGCCAAGATCTGAGGGAGAGTAATGAAAAACTGTTTTTT. It encodes CASSQDLRESNEKLFF. V gene TRBV4-2 combines with J gene TRBJ1-4; no definite D call. Germline values: CDR1 LGHNA, CDR2 YNFKEQ. The CDR3 covers 16 residues. V was shortened by 0 bases and J by 4 bases, with 12 bases between the two germline ends.

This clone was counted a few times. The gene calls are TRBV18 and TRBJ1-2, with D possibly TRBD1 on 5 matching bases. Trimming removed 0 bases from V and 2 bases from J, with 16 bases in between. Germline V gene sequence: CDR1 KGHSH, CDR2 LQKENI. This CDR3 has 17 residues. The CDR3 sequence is CASSPPWATTVNYGYTF. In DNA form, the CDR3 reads TGTGCCAGCTCACCACCTTGGGCCACGACAGTCAACTATGGCTACACCTTC.

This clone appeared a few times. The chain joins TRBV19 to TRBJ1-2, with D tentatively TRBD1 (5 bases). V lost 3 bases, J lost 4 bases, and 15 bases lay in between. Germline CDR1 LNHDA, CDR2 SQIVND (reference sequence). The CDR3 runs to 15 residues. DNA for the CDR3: TGTGCCAGTAGTATTCGGACACCCTACCTCTATGGCTACACCTTC. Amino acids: CASSIRTPYLYGYTF.

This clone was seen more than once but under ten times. The CDR3 here is CASSLVASETGELFF. The CDR3 coding sequence is TGTGCCAGCAGCTTAGTTGCTTCTGAGACCGGGGAGCTGTTTTTT. The chain recombines TRBV7-2 with TRBJ2-2, with D unresolved. The CDR3 sequence is 15 residues long. The germline gives CDR1 SGHTA, CDR2 FQGNSA. Between the trimmed V and J ends, which lost 1 base and 5 bases, there was a span of 11 bases.

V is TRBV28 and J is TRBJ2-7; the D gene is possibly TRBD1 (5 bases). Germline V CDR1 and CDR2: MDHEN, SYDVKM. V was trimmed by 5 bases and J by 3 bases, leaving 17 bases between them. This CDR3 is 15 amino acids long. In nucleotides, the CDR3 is TGTGCCAGCAGTGCGTCAGACAGAGTAGGCTACGAGCAGTACTTC. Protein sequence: CASSASDRVGYEQYF. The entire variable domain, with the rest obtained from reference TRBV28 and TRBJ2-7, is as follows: DVKVTQSSRYLVKRTGEKVFLECVQDMDHENMFWYRQDPGLGLRLIYFSYDVKMKEKGDIPEGYSVSREKKERFSLILESASTNQTSMYLCASSASDRVGYEQYFGPGTRLTVT.

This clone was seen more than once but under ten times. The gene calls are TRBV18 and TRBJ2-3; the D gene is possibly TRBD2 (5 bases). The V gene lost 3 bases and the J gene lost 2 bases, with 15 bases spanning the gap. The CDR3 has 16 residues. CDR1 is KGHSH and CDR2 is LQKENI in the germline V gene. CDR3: CASSPFLSGNTDTQYF. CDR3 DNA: TGTGCCAGCTCACCGTTCTTGTCGGGGAACACAGATACGCAGTATTTT.

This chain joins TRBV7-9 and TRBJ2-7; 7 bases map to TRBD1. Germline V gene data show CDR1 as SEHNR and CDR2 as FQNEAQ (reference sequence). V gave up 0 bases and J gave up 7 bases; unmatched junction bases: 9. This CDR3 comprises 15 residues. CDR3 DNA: TGTGCCAGCAGCTTAGCCTTAACCGGGACAGAAGAGCAGTACTTC. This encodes CASSLALTGTEEQYF.

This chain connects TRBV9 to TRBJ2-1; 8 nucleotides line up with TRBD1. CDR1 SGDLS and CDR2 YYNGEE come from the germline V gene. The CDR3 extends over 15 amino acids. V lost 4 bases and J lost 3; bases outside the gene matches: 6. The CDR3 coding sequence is TGTGCCAGCAGCCTAGGACAGGGTCGCTACAATGAGCAGTTCTTC. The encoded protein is CASSLGQGRYNEQFF.

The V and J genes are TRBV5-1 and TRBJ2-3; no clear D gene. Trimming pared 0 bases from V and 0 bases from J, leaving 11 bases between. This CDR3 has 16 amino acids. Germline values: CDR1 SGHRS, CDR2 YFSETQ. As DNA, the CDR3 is TGCGCCAGCAGCTTGGGTTTGGCCCCTAGCACAGATACGCAGTATTTT. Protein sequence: CASSLGLAPSTDTQYF.

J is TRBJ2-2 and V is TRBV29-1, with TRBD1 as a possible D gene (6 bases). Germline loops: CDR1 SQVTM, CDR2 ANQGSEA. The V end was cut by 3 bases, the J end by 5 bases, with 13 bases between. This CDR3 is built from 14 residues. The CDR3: CSVDFARGTGELFF. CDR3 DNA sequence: TGCAGCGTTGATTTTGCCAGGGGAACCGGGGAGCTGTTTTTT.

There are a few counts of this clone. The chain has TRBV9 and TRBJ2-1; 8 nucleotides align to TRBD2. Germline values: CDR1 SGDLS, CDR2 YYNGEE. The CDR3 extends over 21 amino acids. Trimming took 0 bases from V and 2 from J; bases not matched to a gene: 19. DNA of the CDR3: TGTGCCAGCAGCGTAGGTACCGGGACTAGATTACGAAAAGGCCCCTACAATGAGCAGTTCTTC. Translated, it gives CASSVGTGTRLRKGPYNEQFF.

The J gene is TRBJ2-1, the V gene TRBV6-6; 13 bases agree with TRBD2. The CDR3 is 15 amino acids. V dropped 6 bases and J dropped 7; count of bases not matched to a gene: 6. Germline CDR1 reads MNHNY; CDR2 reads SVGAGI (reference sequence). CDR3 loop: CASSQTSGRRNEQFF. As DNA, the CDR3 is TGTGCCAGCAGCCAGACTAGCGGGAGGCGAAATGAGCAGTTCTTC.

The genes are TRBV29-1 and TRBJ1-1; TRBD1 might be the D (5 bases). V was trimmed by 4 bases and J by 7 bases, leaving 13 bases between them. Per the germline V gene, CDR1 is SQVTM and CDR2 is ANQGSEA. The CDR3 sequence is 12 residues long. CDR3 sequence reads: CSVGPRGDEAFF. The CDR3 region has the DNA TGCAGCGTTGGGCCCCGGGGGGATGAAGCTTTCTTT.

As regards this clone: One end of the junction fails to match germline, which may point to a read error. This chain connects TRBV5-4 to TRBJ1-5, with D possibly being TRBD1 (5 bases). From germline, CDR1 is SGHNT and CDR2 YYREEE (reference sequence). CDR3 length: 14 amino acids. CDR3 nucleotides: TGCGCCAGCAGCCAAGATGGACACGGTCAGCCCCAGCATTTT. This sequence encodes CASSQDGHGQPQHF.

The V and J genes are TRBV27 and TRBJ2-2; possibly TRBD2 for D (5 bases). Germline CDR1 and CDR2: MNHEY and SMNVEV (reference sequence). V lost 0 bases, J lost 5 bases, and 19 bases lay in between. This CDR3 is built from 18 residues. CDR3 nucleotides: TGTGCCAGCAGTTTATCGACGCGGGCAGGCGTTAAAACCGGGGAGCTGTTTTTT. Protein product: CASSLSTRAGVKTGELFF.

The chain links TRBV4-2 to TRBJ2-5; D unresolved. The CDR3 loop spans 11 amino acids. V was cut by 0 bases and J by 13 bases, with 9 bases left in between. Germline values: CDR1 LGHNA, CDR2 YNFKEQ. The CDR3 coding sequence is TGTGCCAGCAGCCAAGACGGTCGTTCGTACTTC. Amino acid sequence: CASSQDGRSYF.

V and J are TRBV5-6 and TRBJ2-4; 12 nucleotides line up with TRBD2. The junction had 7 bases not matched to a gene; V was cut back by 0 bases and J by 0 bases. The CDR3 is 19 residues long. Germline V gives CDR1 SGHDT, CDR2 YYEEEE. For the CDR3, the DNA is TGTGCCAGCAGCTTGGGGACTAGCGGGAAGAGTCTAGCCAAAAACATTCAGTACTTC. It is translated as CASSLGTSGKSLAKNIQYF.

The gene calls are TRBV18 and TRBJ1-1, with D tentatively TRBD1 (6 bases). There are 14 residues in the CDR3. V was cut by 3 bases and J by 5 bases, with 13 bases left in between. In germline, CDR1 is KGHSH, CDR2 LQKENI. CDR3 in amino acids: CASSPTSGETEAFF. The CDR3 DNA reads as TGTGCCAGCTCACCGACCTCAGGGGAAACTGAAGCTTTCTTT.

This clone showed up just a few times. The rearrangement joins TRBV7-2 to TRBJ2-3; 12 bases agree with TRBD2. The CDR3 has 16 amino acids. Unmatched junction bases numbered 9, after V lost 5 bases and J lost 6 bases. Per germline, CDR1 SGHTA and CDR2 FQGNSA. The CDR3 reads CASSKWTSGARDTQYF. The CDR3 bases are TGTGCCAGCAGCAAATGGACTAGCGGGGCAAGGGATACGCAGTATTTT. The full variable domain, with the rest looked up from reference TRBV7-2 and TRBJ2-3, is GAGVSQSPSNKVTEKGKDVELRCDPISGHTALYWYRQSLGQGLEFLIYFQGNSAPDKSGLPSDRFSAERTGGSVSTLTIQRTQQEDSAVYLCASSKWTSGARDTQYFGPGTRLTVL.

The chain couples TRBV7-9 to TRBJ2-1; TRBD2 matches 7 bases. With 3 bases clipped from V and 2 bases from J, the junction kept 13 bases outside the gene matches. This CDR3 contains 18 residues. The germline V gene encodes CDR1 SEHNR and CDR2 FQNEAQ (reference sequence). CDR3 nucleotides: TGTGCCAGCAGCTTTAGTCCTCTGGCTAGCGGAGCCTACAATGAGCAGTTCTTC. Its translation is CASSFSPLASGAYNEQFF.

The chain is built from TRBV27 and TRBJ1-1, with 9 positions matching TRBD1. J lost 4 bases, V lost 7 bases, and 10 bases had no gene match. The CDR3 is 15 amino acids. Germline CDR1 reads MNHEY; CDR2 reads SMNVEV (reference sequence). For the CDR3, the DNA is TGTGCCAGCACCCCTCGCGGACAGGGGTCCACTGAAGCTTTCTTT. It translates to CASTPRGQGSTEAFF.

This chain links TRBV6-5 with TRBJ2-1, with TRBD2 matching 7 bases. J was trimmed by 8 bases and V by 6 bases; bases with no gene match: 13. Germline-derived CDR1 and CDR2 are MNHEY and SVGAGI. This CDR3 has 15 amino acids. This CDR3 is CASSHRGTGGYEQFF. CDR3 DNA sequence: TGTGCCAGCAGCCACCGGGGAACGGGAGGCTATGAGCAGTTCTTC.